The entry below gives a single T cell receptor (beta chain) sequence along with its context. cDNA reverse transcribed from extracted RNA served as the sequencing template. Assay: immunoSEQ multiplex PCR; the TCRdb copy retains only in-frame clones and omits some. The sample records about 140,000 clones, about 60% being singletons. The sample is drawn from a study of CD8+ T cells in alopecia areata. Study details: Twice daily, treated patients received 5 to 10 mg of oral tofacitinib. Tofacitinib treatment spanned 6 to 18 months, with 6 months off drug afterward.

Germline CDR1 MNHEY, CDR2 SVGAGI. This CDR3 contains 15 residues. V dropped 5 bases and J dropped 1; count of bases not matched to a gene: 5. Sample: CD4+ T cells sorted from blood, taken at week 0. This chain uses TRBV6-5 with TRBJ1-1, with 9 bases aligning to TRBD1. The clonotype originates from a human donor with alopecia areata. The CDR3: CASSVTGGSNTEAFF. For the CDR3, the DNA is TGTGCCAGCAGTGTGACAGGGGGGTCGAACACTGAAGCTTTCTTT.